Following are 23 T cell receptor beta chains from one sample sequenced in a study of T-cell reconstitution after alpha-beta-depleted transplantation in children (TCRdb year 2016). The treatment or condition label on this specimen signifies: allogeneic hematopoietic cell transplantation with graft depleted of TCRalphabeta T cells and CD19 B cells. Library method: PCR. For sequencing, an Illumina HiSeq 2500 was employed. To normalize quantification of the TCRbeta repertoire, the TCR libraries were built with molecular barcoding that relied on unique molecular identifiers. The public sequencing data were trimmed at Q25 with fastp and processed into clonotypes with MiXCR by TCRdb, which kept only in-frame beta chains. Here each entry gathers all rows of one CDR3 protein and keeps the most common genes and DNA. The sample table records roughly 98,000 distinct CDR3 sequences; about a sixth of these occur just once. The ten largest clonotypes hold around 20% of the sample.

The source was PBMCs, mostly from graft donor cells, collected 180 days after TCRalphabeta/CD19-depleted stem cell transplant. The receptors were gathered from a male patient aged 2 to 10 who had a stem cell transplant for acute lymphoblastic leukemia, so the T cells may come from the graft donor.

J is TRBJ2-7 and V is TRBV18; D ambiguous. Germline-derived CDR1 and CDR2 are KGHSH and LQKENI. The CDR3 has 12 residues. Trimming pared 3 bases from V and 4 bases from J, leaving 7 bases between. Here the CDR3 DNA reads TGTGCCAGCTCACCGTCCAGATACGAGCAGTACTTC. Translating gives CASSPSRYEQYF.

This clonotype was detected only a few times. The genes are TRBV11-1 and TRBJ2-7; D might be TRBD1 (6 bases). The germline V and J ends were trimmed by 4 bases and 2 bases, with 15 bases remaining between them. This CDR3 spans 15 amino acids. Germline assignment: CDR1 SGHAT and CDR2 FQDESV (reference sequence). The CDR3 sequence: CASSSSGTPAYEQYF. The CDR3 DNA sequence: TGTGCCAGCAGCTCCTCCGGGACACCTGCCTACGAGCAGTACTTC.

This clonotype was seen repeatedly, ten times or more. This rearrangement joins TRBV30 to TRBJ1-6; D gene ambiguous. CDR1 is GTSNPN and CDR2 is SVGIG in the germline V gene (reference sequence). This CDR3 is 11 amino acids long. Trimming took off 4 bases at V and 15 bases at J, with 13 bases between the two ends. The CDR3 DNA is TGTGCCTGGACAACCGGTTTGGTCCTCCACTTT. Translation gives CAWTTGLVLHF.

This rearrangement joins TRBV5-1 to TRBJ2-6; D perhaps matches TRBD1 (5 bases). Germline V gives CDR1 SGHRS, CDR2 YFSETQ. The CDR3 has 14 amino acids. The ends were cut back, 4 bases at V and 0 bases at J, with 5 bases in the middle. The CDR3 reads CASSGASGANVLTF. In DNA, the CDR3 is TGCGCCAGCAGCGGGGCCTCTGGGGCCAACGTCCTGACTTTC.

The chain uses TRBV5-8 and TRBJ2-2; unclear D gene. The CDR3 runs to 12 residues. The ends were cut back, 4 bases at V and 6 bases at J, with 7 bases in the middle. From germline, CDR1 is SGHTS and CDR2 YDEGEE. In nucleotides, the CDR3 is TGTGCCAGCAGCCGAGGAGCCGGGGAGCTGTTTTTT. Its protein is CASSRGAGELFF.

This clonotype occurred a few times. J is TRBJ2-5 and V is TRBV7-8; D perhaps matches TRBD1 (6 bases). The germline V gene has CDR1 SGHVS and CDR2 FQNEAQ. The length of the CDR3 is 16 residues. V was clipped by 1 base and J by 5 bases, with 17 bases between them. The chain's CDR3 is CASSLEGVGRGETQYF. As DNA, the CDR3 is TGTGCCAGCAGCTTAGAGGGGGTGGGCCGCGGGGAGACCCAGTACTTC. Full variable domain (outside the CDR3, taken from reference TRBV7-8 and TRBJ2-5): GAGVSQSPRYKVAKRGQDVALRCDPISGHVSLFWYQQALGQGPEFLTYFQNEAQLDKSGLPSDRFFAERPEGSVSTLKIQRTQQEDSAVYLCASSLEGVGRGETQYFGPGTRLLVL.

The CDR3: CASSLSRDTVAGELFF. In DNA, the CDR3 is TGTGCCAGCAGTTTGTCGCGGGACACTGTAGCCGGGGAGCTGTTTTTT. This sequence joins TRBV12-3 or TRBV12-4 and TRBJ2-2; D is possibly TRBD1 or TRBD2 (6 bases each). Trimming took off 3 bases at V and 6 bases at J, with 17 bases between the two ends. The CDR3 has 16 residues.

This chain links TRBV6-1 with TRBJ1-2; D not certain. Per germline, CDR1 MNHNS and CDR2 SASEGT. Deletions cut 2 bases from V and 5 bases from J, with 18 bases between. The CDR3 runs to 16 residues. CDR3 sequence (DNA): TGTGCCAGCAGTGAATGGGCGGGCAGCCTAGGATATGGCTACACCTTC. The encoded protein is CASSEWAGSLGYGYTF.

This chain links TRBV29-1 with TRBJ2-5; D is undetermined. V was trimmed by 4 bases and J by 3 bases, leaving 6 bases between them. CDR3 size: 11 residues. CDR1 is SQVTM, CDR2 ANQGSEA, per germline. CDR3 amino acids: CSVGLKETQYF. The CDR3 DNA is TGCAGCGTTGGCCTGAAAGAGACCCAGTACTTC.

With regard to this clonotype: A much more abundant neighbour one base away suggests this may be a read error. In this CDR3 the conserved last residue, phenylalanine or tryptophan, is missing, so a read error is likely. The chain uses TRBV6-1 and TRBJ1-2, with D perhaps matching TRBD1 (6 bases). V dropped 4 bases and J dropped 4 bases, with 13 bases sitting between them. CDR1 MNHNS and CDR2 SASEGT come from the germline V gene. The CDR3 spans 14 residues. The CDR3 loop is CASSALTGTYGYTL. As DNA, the CDR3 is TGTGCCAGCAGTGCACTAACAGGGACCTATGGCTACACCCTC.

V is TRBV10-3 and J is TRBJ2-6; 7 nucleotides match TRBD1. This CDR3 comprises 16 residues. The trim removed 10 bases at V and 0 bases at J, leaving 9 bases unmatched. The germline V gene has CDR1 ENHRY and CDR2 SYGVKD. The CDR3 loop is CAKLATGLSGANVLTF. The CDR3 bases are TGTGCCAAACTCGCGACAGGGCTCTCTGGGGCCAACGTCCTGACTTTC.

This clonotype appeared a few times. V usage is TRBV27 and J usage is TRBJ2-3; 7 bases are shared with TRBD2. V lost 8 bases to trimming and J lost 4 bases; unmatched junction nucleotides: 6. From germline, CDR1 is MNHEY and CDR2 SMNVEV (reference sequence). The CDR3 has 13 amino acids. The CDR3 region is CASGGLPPDTQYF. CDR3 in DNA: TGTGCCAGCGGGGGACTACCCCCAGATACGCAGTATTTT.

V is TRBV5-1 and J is TRBJ1-5, with 8 positions matching TRBD1. The germline V gene has CDR1 SGHRS and CDR2 YFSETQ. There are 16 residues in the CDR3. V was pared by 2 bases and J by 3 bases, with 7 bases of the junction left unmatched. The CDR3 region has the DNA TGCGCCAGCAGCTTAGGCGGACAGGGAGTCAATCAGCCCCAGCATTTT. This sequence encodes CASSLGGQGVNQPQHF.

In this sample, this clonotype turned up a few times. J is TRBJ1-4 and V is TRBV6-5; D is ambiguous. There are 15 residues in the CDR3. CDR1 is MNHEY, CDR2 SVGAGI, per germline. Trimming shortened V by 0 bases and J by 5 bases, and 10 bases separated the two germline ends. The DNA for the CDR3 is TGTGCCAGCAGTTACTCCGGGTCCTTGAATGAAAAACTGTTTTTT. It codes for CASSYSGSLNEKLFF.

In this sample, this clonotype turned up a few times. V usage is TRBV11-2 and J usage is TRBJ2-7; D is ambiguous. The CDR3 totals 12 residues. Germline V lookup: CDR1 SGHAT, CDR2 FQNNGV. Trimming took off 5 bases at V and 7 bases at J, with 12 bases between the two ends. The CDR3 reads CASSNPDGEQYF. The CDR3, as DNA: TGTGCCAGCAGCAACCCAGATGGGGAGCAGTACTTC.

The V call is TRBV12-3 or TRBV12-4, the J call TRBJ2-2; D is unclear. The CDR3 is made up of 17 amino acids. V gave up 1 base and J gave up 1 base, with 13 bases separating them. CDR3 region: CASSLGAQLMNTGELFF. The DNA for the CDR3 is TGTGCCAGCAGTTTAGGGGCACAACTGATGAACACCGGGGAGCTGTTTTTT.

This chain links TRBV11-3 with TRBJ2-7; tentative D call: TRBD2 (6 bases). Trimming took 0 bases from V and 3 from J, leaving 12 bases between them. CDR3 size: 15 residues. Germline loops: CDR1 SGHNT, CDR2 YENEEA. CDR3 residues: CASSLEPGLLYEQYF. The DNA of the CDR3 is TGTGCCAGCAGCTTAGAACCGGGACTGCTCTACGAGCAGTACTTC.

This clonotype was picked up many times. The V call is TRBV20-1, the J call TRBJ1-5, with 9 positions matching TRBD1. The germline CDR1 and CDR2 sequences are DFQATT and SNEGSKA (reference sequence). CDR3 length: 14 amino acids. Losses at the gene ends were 5 bases for V and 4 bases for J; bases not matched to a gene: 6. As DNA, the CDR3 is TGCAGTGCTGGGGGACAGGGAGAGAATCAGCCCCAGCATTTT. Translation gives CSAGGQGENQPQHF.

The chain couples TRBV12-3 or TRBV12-4 to TRBJ2-2; tentative D call: TRBD2 (5 bases). CDR3 length equals 13 residues. V gave up 5 bases and J gave up 5 bases, with 9 bases separating them. The CDR3 spells CASSTRGTGELFF. The CDR3 nucleotides are TGTGCCAGCAGTACCCGGGGAACCGGGGAGCTGTTTTTT.

V usage is TRBV7-6 and J usage is TRBJ1-1; TRBD1 is a possible D gene (6 bases). V was shortened by 5 bases and J by 1 base, with 14 bases between the two germline ends. CDR1 and CDR2 from the germline V gene are SGHVS and FNYEAQ. CDR3 length equals 15 residues. The CDR3 reads CASSTLQGQNTEAFF. The CDR3 DNA sequence: TGTGCCAGCAGCACCCTACAGGGACAGAACACTGAAGCTTTCTTT.

V usage is TRBV10-3 and J usage is TRBJ2-7, with 7 bases fitting TRBD1. The CDR3 extends over 14 amino acids. Germline V gene sequence: CDR1 ENHRY, CDR2 SYGVKD. J gave up 2 bases and V 4 bases, and 5 bases lay outside the gene matches. In nucleotides, the CDR3 is TGTGCCATCAGTGCCTTGGACAGGACCTACGAGCAGTACTTC. Its translation: CAISALDRTYEQYF.

This clonotype turned up a few times. The chain has TRBV27 and TRBJ1-2, with 9 bases identical to TRBD1. The CDR3 runs to 18 residues. Germline V CDR1 and CDR2: MNHEY, SMNVEV (reference sequence). Trimming at V came to 3 bases and at J to 0 bases, leaving 11 bases not matched to a gene. The CDR3 DNA reads as TGTGCCAGCAGTTTTCGGGCGGGACAGGGAACCGCTAACTATGGCTACACCTTC. It is translated as CASSFRAGQGTANYGYTF.

This chain connects TRBV2 to TRBJ2-1; D assignment may be TRBD1 or TRBD2 (5 bases each). With 7 bases removed from V and 1 base from J, the gap between germline ends came to 11 bases. This CDR3 contains 14 residues. In germline, CDR1 is SNHLY, CDR2 FYNNEI. CDR3 in amino acids: CASIRGTSYNEQFF. The CDR3 DNA sequence: TGTGCCAGCATCCGAGGGACGTCCTACAATGAGCAGTTCTTC.